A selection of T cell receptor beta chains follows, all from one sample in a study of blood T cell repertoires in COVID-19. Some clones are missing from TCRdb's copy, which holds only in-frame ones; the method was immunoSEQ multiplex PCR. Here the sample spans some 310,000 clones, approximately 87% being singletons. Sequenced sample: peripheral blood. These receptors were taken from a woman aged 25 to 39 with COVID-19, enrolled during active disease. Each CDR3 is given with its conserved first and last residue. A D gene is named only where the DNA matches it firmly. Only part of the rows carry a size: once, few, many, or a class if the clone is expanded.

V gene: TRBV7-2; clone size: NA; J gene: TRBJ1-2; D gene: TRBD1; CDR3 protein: CASSFGQGRGLGYTF; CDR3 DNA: TGTGCCAGCAGCTTCGGACAGGGGCGGGGCCTCGGCTACACCTTC
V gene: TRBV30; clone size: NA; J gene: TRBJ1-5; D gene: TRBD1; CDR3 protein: CAWSRTGQNQPQHF; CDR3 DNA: TGTGCCTGGAGCCGGACAGGGCAAAATCAGCCCCAGCATTTT
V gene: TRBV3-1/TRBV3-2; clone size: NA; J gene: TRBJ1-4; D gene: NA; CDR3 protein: CASSQGQGYEKLFF; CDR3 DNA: TGTGCCAGCAGCCAGGGGCAGGGGTACGAAAAACTGTTTTTT
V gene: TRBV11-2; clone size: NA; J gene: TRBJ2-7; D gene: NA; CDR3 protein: CASSWGLQVEQYF; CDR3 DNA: TGTGCCAGCAGCTGGGGACTCCAAGTCGAGCAGTACTTC
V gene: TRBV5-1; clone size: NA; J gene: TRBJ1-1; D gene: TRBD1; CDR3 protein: CASSSGQLNTEAFF; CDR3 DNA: TGCGCCAGCAGCTCGGGACAGCTGAACACTGAAGCTTTCTTT
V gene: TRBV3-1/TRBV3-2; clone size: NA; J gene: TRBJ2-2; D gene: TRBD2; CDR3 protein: CASSRREGHTGELFF; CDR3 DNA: TGTGCCAGCAGCCGGCGGGAGGGTCACACCGGGGAGCTGTTTTTT
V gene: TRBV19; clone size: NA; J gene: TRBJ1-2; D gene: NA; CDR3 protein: CASRQRRNNYGYTF; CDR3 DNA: TGTGCCAGTAGGCAACGCAGGAATAACTATGGCTACACCTTC
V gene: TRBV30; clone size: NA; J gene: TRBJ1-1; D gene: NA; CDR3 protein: CAWSVQDTEAFF; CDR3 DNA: TGTGCCTGGAGTGTACAAGACACTGAAGCTTTCTTT
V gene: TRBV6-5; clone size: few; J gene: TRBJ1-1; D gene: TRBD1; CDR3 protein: CASSRQGWAEAFF; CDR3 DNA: TGTGCCAGCAGTCGACAGGGGTGGGCTGAAGCTTTCTTT
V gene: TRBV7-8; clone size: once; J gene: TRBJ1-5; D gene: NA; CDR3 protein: CASSLAGPGPQHF; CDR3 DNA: TGTGCCAGCAGCTTGGCGGGGCCCGGGCCCCAGCATTTT
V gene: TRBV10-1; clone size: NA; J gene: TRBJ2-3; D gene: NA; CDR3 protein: CASSELGTGPFGLAPSTDTQYF; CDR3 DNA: TGCGCCAGCAGTGAGTTGGGGACAGGTCCCTTTGGACTAGCGCCAAGCACAGATACGCAGTATTTT
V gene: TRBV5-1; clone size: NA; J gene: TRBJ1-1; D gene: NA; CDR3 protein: CASRLTTTTNTEAFF; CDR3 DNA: TGCGCCAGCAGACTCACGACTACTACGAACACTGAAGCTTTCTTT
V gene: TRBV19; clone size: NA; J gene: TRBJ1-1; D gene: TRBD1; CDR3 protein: CASSMTGTTEAFF; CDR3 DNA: TGTGCCAGTAGTATGACAGGGACCACTGAAGCTTTCTTT
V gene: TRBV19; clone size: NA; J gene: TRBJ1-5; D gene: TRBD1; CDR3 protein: CASSIEGAGQPQHF; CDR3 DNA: TGTGCCAGTAGTATTGAGGGGGCGGGTCAGCCCCAGCATTTT
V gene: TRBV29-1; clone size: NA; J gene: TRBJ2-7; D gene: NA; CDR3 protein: CSARYSYEQYF; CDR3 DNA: TGCAGCGCTCGGTACTCCTACGAGCAGTACTTC
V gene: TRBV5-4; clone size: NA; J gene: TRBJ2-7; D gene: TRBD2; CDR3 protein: CASSSPGTSGSLYEQYF; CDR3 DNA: TGTGCCAGCAGCTCCCCCGGGACTAGCGGGAGTCTATACGAGCAGTACTTC
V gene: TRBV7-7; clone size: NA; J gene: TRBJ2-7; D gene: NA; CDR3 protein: CASSLGPPPNYEQYF; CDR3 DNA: TGTGCCAGCAGCTTAGGGCCCCCACCCAACTACGAGCAGTACTTC
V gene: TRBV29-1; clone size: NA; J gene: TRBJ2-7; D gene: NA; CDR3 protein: CSVRPGVAEQYF; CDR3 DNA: TGCAGCGTCCGCCCTGGAGTGGCCGAGCAGTACTTC
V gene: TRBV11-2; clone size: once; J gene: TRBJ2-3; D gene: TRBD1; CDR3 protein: CASSRHRGQQTDTQYF; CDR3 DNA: TGTGCCAGCAGCCGACACCGGGGACAGCAAACAGATACGCAGTATTTT
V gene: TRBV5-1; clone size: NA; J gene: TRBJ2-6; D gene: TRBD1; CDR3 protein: CASTTGTGGSGANVLTF; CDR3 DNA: TGCGCCAGCACAACCGGGACAGGGGGCTCTGGGGCCAACGTCCTGACTTTC
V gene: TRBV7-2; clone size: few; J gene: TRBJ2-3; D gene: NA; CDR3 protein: CASSFQVRDTQYF; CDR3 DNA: TGTGCCAGCAGCTTCCAGGTCCGCGATACGCAGTATTTT
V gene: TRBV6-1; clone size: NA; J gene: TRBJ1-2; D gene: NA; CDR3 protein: CASSEGGPVYGYTF; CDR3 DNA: TGTGCCAGCAGTGAAGGGGGGCCGGTCTATGGCTACACCTTC
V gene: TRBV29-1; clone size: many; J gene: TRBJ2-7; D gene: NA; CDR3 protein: CSVLRGTYEQYF; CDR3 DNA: TGCAGCGTACTTCGGGGTACCTACGAGCAGTACTTC
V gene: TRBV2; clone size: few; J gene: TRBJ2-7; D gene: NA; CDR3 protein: CASRDYTYEQYF; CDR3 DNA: TGTGCCAGCAGGGACTACACCTACGAGCAGTACTTC
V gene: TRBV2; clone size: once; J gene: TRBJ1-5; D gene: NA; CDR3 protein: CASSEEAGNRQPQHF; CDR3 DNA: TGTGCCAGCAGTGAAGAGGCGGGAAACAGGCAGCCCCAGCATTTT
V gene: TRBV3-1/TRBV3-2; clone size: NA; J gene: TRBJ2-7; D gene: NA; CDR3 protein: CASSQRTPYEQYF; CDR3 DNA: TGTGCCAGCAGCCAGCGGACTCCCTACGAGCAGTACTTC
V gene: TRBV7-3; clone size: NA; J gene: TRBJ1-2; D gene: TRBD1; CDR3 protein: CASSRGQGYGYGYTF; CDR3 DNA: TGTGCCAGCAGCCGGGGACAGGGATATGGATATGGCTACACCTTC
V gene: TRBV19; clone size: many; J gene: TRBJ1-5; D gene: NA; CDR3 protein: CASSRDTSNQPQHF; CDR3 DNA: TGTGCCAGTAGTAGGGACACTAGCAATCAGCCCCAGCATTTT
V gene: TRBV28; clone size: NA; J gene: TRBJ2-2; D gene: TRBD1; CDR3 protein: CASSFVGQGAGELFF; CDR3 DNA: TGTGCCAGCAGTTTCGTGGGACAGGGGGCCGGGGAGCTGTTTTTT
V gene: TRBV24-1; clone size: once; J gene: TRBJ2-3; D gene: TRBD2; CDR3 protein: CATSEPSGTNTDTQYF; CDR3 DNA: TGTGCCACCAGTGAGCCTAGCGGGACGAACACAGATACGCAGTATTTT
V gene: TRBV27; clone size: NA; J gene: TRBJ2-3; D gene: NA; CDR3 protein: CASSNQDTQYF; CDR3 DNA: TGTGCCAGCAGTAATCAAGATACGCAGTATTTT
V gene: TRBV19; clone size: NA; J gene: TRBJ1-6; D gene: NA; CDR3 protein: CASRPQDSSYNSPLHF; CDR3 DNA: TGTGCCAGTAGACCACAGGATTCCTCCTATAATTCACCCCTCCACTTT
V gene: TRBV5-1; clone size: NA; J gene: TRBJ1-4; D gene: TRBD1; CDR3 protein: CASSFTAGGQGRGEKLFF; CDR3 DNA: TGCGCCAGCAGCTTTACGGCCGGTGGACAGGGGAGAGGAGAAAAACTGTTTTTT
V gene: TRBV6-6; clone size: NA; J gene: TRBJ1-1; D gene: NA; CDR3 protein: CASSYAPDRGTEAFF; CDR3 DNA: TGTGCCAGCAGTTACGCCCCCGACAGAGGCACTGAAGCTTTCTTT
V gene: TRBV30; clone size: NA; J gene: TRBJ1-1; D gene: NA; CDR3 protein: CAWTGDSGTEAFF; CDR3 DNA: TGTGCCTGGACGGGGGACTCGGGCACTGAAGCTTTCTTT
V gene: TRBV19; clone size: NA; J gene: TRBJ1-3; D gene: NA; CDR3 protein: CASRTDRAGNTIYF; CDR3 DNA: TGTGCCAGTAGGACTGACAGAGCTGGAAACACCATATATTTT
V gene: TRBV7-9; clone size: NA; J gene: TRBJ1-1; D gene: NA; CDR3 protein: CASSVQGGSGGAFF; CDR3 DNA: TGTGCCAGCAGCGTACAGGGCGGTAGTGGGGGAGCTTTCTTT
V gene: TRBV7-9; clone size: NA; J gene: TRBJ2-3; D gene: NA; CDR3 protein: CASSLGGPGTDTQYF; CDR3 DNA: TGTGCCAGCAGCTTAGGGGGGCCGGGCACAGATACGCAGTATTTT
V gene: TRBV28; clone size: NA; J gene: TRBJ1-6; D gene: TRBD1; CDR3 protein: CASSPGTGKGSPLHF; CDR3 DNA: TGTGCCAGCAGCCCCGGGACAGGGAAGGGATCACCCCTCCACTTT
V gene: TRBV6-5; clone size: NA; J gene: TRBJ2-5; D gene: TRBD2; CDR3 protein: CASSLAGLQETQYF; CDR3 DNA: TGTGCCAGCAGTTTAGCGGGGCTACAAGAGACCCAGTACTTC
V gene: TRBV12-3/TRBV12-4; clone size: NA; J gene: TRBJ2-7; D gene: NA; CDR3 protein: CASTEGGEQYF; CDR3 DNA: TGTGCCAGCACCGAGGGGGGGGAGCAGTACTTC
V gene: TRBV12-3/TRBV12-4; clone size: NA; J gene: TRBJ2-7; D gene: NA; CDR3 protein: CASSRAVGGLDF; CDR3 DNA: TGTGCCAGCAGCCGGGCCGTGGGGGGTCTGGACTTC
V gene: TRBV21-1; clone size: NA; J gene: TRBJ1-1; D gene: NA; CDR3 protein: CASSKAPTGKPGDTEAFF; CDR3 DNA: TGTGCCAGCAGCAAAGCCCCGACAGGGAAACCCGGGGACACTGAAGCTTTCTTT
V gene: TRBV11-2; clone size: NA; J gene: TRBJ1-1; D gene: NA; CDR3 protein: CASSPRSGNTEAFF; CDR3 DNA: TGTGCCAGCAGCCCCCGGTCCGGGAACACTGAAGCTTTCTTT
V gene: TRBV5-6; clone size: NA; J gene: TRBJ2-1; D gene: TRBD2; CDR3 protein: CASTLTSGTYNEQFF; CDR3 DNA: TGTGCCAGCACCCTGACTAGCGGCACCTACAATGAGCAGTTCTTC
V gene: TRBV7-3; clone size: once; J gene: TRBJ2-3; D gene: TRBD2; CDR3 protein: CASSSKRESTDTQYF; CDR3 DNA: TGTGCCAGCAGCTCCAAGCGGGAGAGCACAGATACGCAGTATTTT
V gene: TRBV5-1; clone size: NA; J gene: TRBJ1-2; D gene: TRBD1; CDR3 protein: CASRFGTADGYTF; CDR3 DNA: TGCGCCAGCAGGTTCGGGACAGCGGATGGCTACACCTTC
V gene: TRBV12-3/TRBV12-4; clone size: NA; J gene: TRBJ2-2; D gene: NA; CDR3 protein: CASSFVSTGELFF; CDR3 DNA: TGTGCCAGCAGTTTTGTGAGCACCGGGGAGCTGTTTTTT
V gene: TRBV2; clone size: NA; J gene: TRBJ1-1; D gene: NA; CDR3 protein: CASSVARHFDEAFF; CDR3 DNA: TGTGCCAGCAGTGTGGCGCGACATTTCGATGAAGCTTTCTTT
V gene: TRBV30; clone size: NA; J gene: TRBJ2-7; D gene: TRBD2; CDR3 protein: CAWSGFREGYEQYF; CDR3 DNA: TGTGCCTGGAGTGGTTTCCGGGAGGGATACGAGCAGTACTTC
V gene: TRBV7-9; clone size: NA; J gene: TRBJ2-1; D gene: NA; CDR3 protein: CASSLRGASSYNEQFF; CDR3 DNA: TGTGCCAGCAGCTTACGGGGGGCCAGCTCCTACAATGAGCAGTTCTTC
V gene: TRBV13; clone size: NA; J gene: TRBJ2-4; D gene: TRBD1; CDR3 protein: CASSARTGGDTKNIQYF; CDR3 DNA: TGTGCCAGCAGCGCCCGGACAGGGGGCGATACCAAAAACATTCAGTACTTC
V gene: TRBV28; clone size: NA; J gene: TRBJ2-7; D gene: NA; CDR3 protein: CASSPPGKLYEQYF; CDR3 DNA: TGTGCCAGCAGCCCCCCCGGGAAACTCTACGAGCAGTACTTC
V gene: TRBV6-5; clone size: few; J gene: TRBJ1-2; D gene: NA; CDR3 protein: CASSPTGAFYGYTF; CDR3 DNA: TGTGCCAGCAGCCCGACAGGAGCTTTCTATGGCTACACCTTC
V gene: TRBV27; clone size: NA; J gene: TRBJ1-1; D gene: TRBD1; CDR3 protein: CASSSQGWNTEAFF; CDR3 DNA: TGTGCCAGCAGTTCACAGGGGTGGAACACTGAAGCTTTCTTT
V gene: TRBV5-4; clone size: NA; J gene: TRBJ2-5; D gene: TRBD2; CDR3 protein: CASSPGLAGQETQYF; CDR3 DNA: TGTGCCAGCAGCCCCGGACTAGCGGGGCAAGAGACCCAGTACTTC
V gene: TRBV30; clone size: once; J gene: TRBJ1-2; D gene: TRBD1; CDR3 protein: CAWSVRQGADYGYTF; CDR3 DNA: TGTGCCTGGAGTGTACGTCAGGGGGCGGACTATGGCTACACCTTC
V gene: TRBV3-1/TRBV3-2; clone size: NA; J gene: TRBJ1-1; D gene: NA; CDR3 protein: CASSQQNSLGNTEAFF; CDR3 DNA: TGTGCCAGCAGCCAACAGAACAGTCTGGGGAACACTGAAGCTTTCTTT